This T cell receptor (beta chain) is from a study of T-cell memory formation after mild COVID-19. Study-wide background: Largely donor-specific sequence clusters came from two donors.

In regard to this clonotype: Its specificity is not known.

Employing constant-segment primers, 5'RACE generated TCR alpha and TCR beta cDNA libraries bearing sample barcodes and UMIs. Using its own MiXCR run on the 5' RACE reads, TCRdb lists one record per CDR3 protein. This table has around 200,000 distinct CDR3 sequences, around 9.1% appearing once. Overall study results and limits: Clones that contracted clustered mainly in CM and EM if CD4+ and in EMRA if CD8+.

Sample: PBMCs or a T cell subset sorted from them (not recorded which). This TCR derives from a man aged 18 to 29 who had mild COVID-19 (a few samples of this study predate the infection). Cell type and time point are not known.

CDR3 coding DNA: TGTGCCAGCAGCCAGAACGCAGCGGCCCATCAAGAGACCCAGTACTTC. Amino acids: CASSQNAAAHQETQYF. The chain has TRBV3-1 and TRBJ2-5, with D perhaps matching TRBD2 (5 bases). V lost 3 bases, J lost 2 bases, and 16 bases lay in between. The germline gives CDR1 LGHDT, CDR2 YNNKEL (reference sequence). The CDR3 has 16 amino acids.